Listed below are T cell receptor beta chains from one sample, sequenced in a study of Graves' ophthalmopathy and Graves' hyperthyroidism. TCRdb re-derived calls from the multiplex PCR reads in MiXCR, one entry per CDR3 protein. The sample has hundreds of thousands of distinct CDR3 sequences, over 20% seen once. Sequencing was performed on peripheral blood. These receptor sequences come from a woman younger than 35 with stable Graves' hyperthyroidism. Each CDR3 is given with its conserved first and last residue. D genes are given only for firm matches. Only some rows state a clone size, as once, few, many or a class for expanded clones.

TRBV5-1	few	TRBJ1-1	.	CASNRGVKGNTEAFF	TGCGCCAGCAATAGAGGGGTCAAGGGGAACACTGAAGCTTTCTTT
TRBV25-1	many	TRBJ2-7	TRBD2	CASSGPGLAGGTSSYEQYF	TGTGCCAGCAGTGGACCAGGACTAGCGGGAGGAACAAGCTCCTACGAGCAGTACTTC
TRBV12-3/TRBV12-4	many	TRBJ2-4	TRBD2	CASSLKAGGWAKNIQYF	TGTGCCAGCAGTTTGAAAGCGGGAGGGTGGGCCAAAAACATTCAGTACTTC
TRBV7-6	many	TRBJ2-7	.	CASSLGIGAGSYGQYF	TGTGCCAGCAGCTTAGGAATAGGGGCGGGCTCCTACGGGCAGTACTTC
TRBV12-5	.	TRBJ2-5	.	CASGYPGGWGQQETQYF	TGTGCTAGTGGCTACCCAGGGGGGTGGGGACAACAAGAGACCCAGTACTTC
TRBV28	many	TRBJ2-5	.	CASSLLQGGETQYF	TGTGCCAGCAGTTTATTGCAGGGAGGAGAGACCCAGTACTTC
TRBV7-8	many	TRBJ2-5	.	CASSPGPLQETQYF	TGTGCCAGCAGCCCGGGACCGCTCCAAGAGACCCAGTACTTC
TRBV11-2	.	TRBJ1-1	.	CASSLDLIKAGDTEAFF	TGTGCCAGCAGCTTAGACCTGATAAAAGCGGGGGACACTGAAGCTTTCTTT
TRBV29-1	many	TRBJ1-5	.	CSVVGGTDQPQHF	TGCAGCGTTGTCGGGGGAACGGATCAGCCCCAGCATTTT
TRBV5-6	many	TRBJ2-7	.	CASSLGYASYEQYF	TGTGCCAGCAGCTTGGGTTACGCCTCCTACGAGCAGTACTTC
TRBV6-1	.	TRBJ2-5	TRBD2	CASLLAGGLKTQYF	TGTGCCAGCCTCTTAGCGGGAGGGCTTAAGACCCAGTACTTC
TRBV6-1	many	TRBJ2-7	.	CASRPHRSSYEQYF	TGTGCCAGCAGACCCCACAGGTCCTCCTACGAGCAGTACTTC
TRBV6-2/TRBV6-3	many	TRBJ2-7	.	CASAWGTRGYEQYF	TGTGCCAGCGCTTGGGGGACGCGCGGCTACGAGCAGTACTTC
TRBV12-3/TRBV12-4	many	TRBJ1-5	.	CASSLSGDQPQHF	TGTGCCAGCAGCTTATCGGGGGATCAGCCCCAGCATTTT
TRBV12-3/TRBV12-4	many	TRBJ1-1	.	CASSFGVSPEAFF	TGTGCCAGCAGTTTCGGGGTTAGCCCTGAAGCTTTCTTT
TRBV6-2/TRBV6-3	many	TRBJ2-4	TRBD1	CASSNGQVPKNIQYF	TGTGCCAGCAGTAACGGACAGGTCCCCAAAAACATTCAGTACTTC
TRBV12-3/TRBV12-4	many	TRBJ2-2	.	CASQGTGELFF	TGTGCCAGCCAGGGAACCGGGGAGCTGTTTTTT
TRBV28	.	TRBJ2-6	.	CASTPAEVSGANVLTF	TGTGCCAGCACCCCGGCAGAAGTTTCTGGGGCCAACGTCCTGACTTTC
TRBV7-2	.	TRBJ2-7	.	CASSSFRGYEQYF	TGTGCCAGCAGTTCATTCAGGGGTTACGAGCAGTACTTC
TRBV12-3/TRBV12-4	.	TRBJ1-1	.	CASSWSGNTEAFF	TGTGCCAGCAGTTGGTCTGGGAACACTGAAGCTTTCTTT
TRBV10-2	many	TRBJ1-2	.	CASSESRQSGYTF	TGCGCCAGCAGTGAGTCGAGGCAGTCTGGCTACACCTTC
TRBV28	.	TRBJ1-2	.	CASSFWHGYTF	TGTGCCAGCAGTTTCTGGCATGGCTACACCTTC
TRBV29-1	many	TRBJ1-2	.	CSVEKERTGNYGYTF	TGCAGCGTTGAGAAAGAAAGAACAGGAAACTATGGCTACACCTTC
TRBV6-1	many	TRBJ2-7	TRBD1	CASSDGQGGAVQYF	TGTGCCAGCAGTGACGGACAGGGGGGAGCAGTGCAGTACTTC
TRBV6-5	.	TRBJ1-3	.	CASGSVGNTIYF	TGTGCCAGCGGTTCCGTTGGAAACACCATATATTTT
TRBV6-1	many	TRBJ2-2	TRBD1	CASSEDRGWNTGELFF	TGTGCCAGCAGTGAAGACAGGGGTTGGAACACCGGGGAGCTGTTTTTT
TRBV7-8	many	TRBJ1-3	.	CASSLDRDSGNTIYF	TGTGCCAGCAGCTTAGACAGGGACTCTGGAAACACCATATATTTT
TRBV5-1	many	TRBJ1-2	.	CASSLRLGAYYGYTF	TGCGCCAGCAGCTTGAGACTAGGGGCCTACTATGGCTACACCTTC
TRBV20-1	.	TRBJ1-5	.	CSAILSGQSGQPQHF	TGCAGTGCCATTCTATCTGGGCAGTCTGGCCAGCCCCAGCATTTT
TRBV2	many	TRBJ2-5	.	CATGETQYF	TGTGCCACGGGGGAGACCCAGTACTTC
TRBV6-1	once	TRBJ1-2	.	CASRKDGGSRGYTF	TGTGCCAGCAGGAAAGACGGGGGTAGTCGGGGCTACACCTTC
TRBV6-1	many	TRBJ1-1	.	CASRMTGIPHEAFF	TGTGCCAGCAGGATGACAGGCATACCCCATGAAGCTTTCTTT
TRBV7-3	many	TRBJ2-6	.	CASSLTPDTGANVLTF	TGTGCCAGCAGCTTAACCCCAGATACTGGGGCCAACGTCCTGACTTTC
TRBV4-1	few	TRBJ1-1	TRBD1	CASSPGQEGTEAFF	TGCGCCAGCAGCCCCGGACAGGAGGGCACTGAAGCTTTCTTT
TRBV28	few	TRBJ1-2	TRBD1	CASSSLRTQGVQGYTF	TGTGCCAGCAGTTCCCTGAGGACACAGGGGGTACAGGGCTACACCTTC
TRBV2	many	TRBJ1-5	.	CASSVEGGSNQPQHF	TGTGCCAGCAGTGTTGAGGGGGGTAGCAATCAGCCCCAGCATTTT
TRBV12-3/TRBV12-4	.	TRBJ1-2	.	CASSSLDSHGYTF	TGTGCCAGCAGTTCCCTTGACAGCCATGGCTACACCTTC
TRBV7-2	.	TRBJ2-7	.	CASSLEASVDYEQDF	TGTGCCAGCAGCTTAGAGGCTAGCGTTGACTACGAGCAGGACTTC
TRBV20-1	many	TRBJ2-7	TRBD2	CSARTSAVYEQYF	TGCAGTGCTAGGACTAGCGCCGTCTACGAGCAGTACTTC
TRBV6-2/TRBV6-3	many	TRBJ2-5	.	CASSYDSEETQYF	TGTGCCAGCAGTTACGACTCGGAAGAGACCCAGTACTTC
TRBV12-3/TRBV12-4	many	TRBJ2-7	TRBD1	CASSLRDRGPPYEQYF	TGTGCCAGCAGTCTAAGGGACAGGGGGCCCCCCTACGAGCAGTACTTC
TRBV6-1	many	TRBJ2-7	.	CASRQGLHYEQYF	TGTGCCAGCAGGCAGGGACTTCACTACGAGCAGTACTTC
TRBV10-3	many	TRBJ1-3	.	CAISESRSSGNTIYF	TGTGCCATCAGTGAGTCCCGGAGCTCTGGAAACACCATATATTTT
TRBV10-3	.	TRBJ2-2	.	CAISAPTRTVNTGELFF	TGTGCCATCAGTGCACCAACTAGGACAGTTAACACCGGGGAGCTGTTTTTT
TRBV20-1	.	TRBJ2-4	.	CSARDLAVGYIQYF	TGCAGTGCTAGAGATTTGGCGGTGGGGTACATTCAGTACTTC
TRBV20-1	.	TRBJ2-5	TRBD1	CSARGMRGRLTGDSETQYF	TGCAGTGCTAGAGGCATGAGGGGGCGATTGACAGGGGACTCAGAGACCCAGTACTTC
TRBV6-1	.	TRBJ1-6	.	CASSLKVAGSYNSPLHF	TGTGCCAGCAGCCTCAAGGTTGCCGGCTCCTATAATTCACCCCTCCACTTT
TRBV11-2	.	TRBJ1-2	.	CASSLETDTPGGYTF	TGTGCCAGCAGCTTAGAAACTGATACCCCAGGGGGCTACACCTTC
TRBV2	.	TRBJ1-1	.	CALHVDTEAFF	TGTGCCCTGCACGTGGACACTGAAGCTTTCTTT
TRBV7-3	many	TRBJ2-7	.	CASPPGVRGSYEQYF	TGTGCCAGCCCCCCCGGGGTTAGGGGGTCCTACGAGCAGTACTTC
TRBV2	few	TRBJ1-2	.	CASSEDRGGYGYTF	TGTGCCAGCAGTGAAGACCGGGGAGGCTATGGCTACACCTTC
TRBV12-3/TRBV12-4	.	TRBJ1-2	TRBD1	CASSMGQGMRGYTF	TGTGCCAGCAGTATGGGACAGGGGATGCGAGGCTACACCTTC
TRBV20-1	many	TRBJ2-5	TRBD1	CSAWDRVETQYF	TGCAGTGCTTGGGACAGGGTAGAGACCCAGTACTTC
TRBV12-3/TRBV12-4	.	TRBJ1-2	TRBD1	CASSFTGDGYTF	TGTGCCAGCAGTTTTACAGGGGACGGCTACACCTTC
TRBV6-2/TRBV6-3	many	TRBJ2-3	TRBD2	CASRRDSGTSSTDTQYF	TGTGCCAGCAGGAGGGATAGCGGGACGTCTAGCACAGATACGCAGTATTTT
TRBV12-3/TRBV12-4	many	TRBJ1-2	.	CASSVMSAPNYGYTF	TGTGCCAGCTCGGTGATGAGCGCTCCTAACTATGGCTACACCTTC
TRBV6-2/TRBV6-3	many	TRBJ1-2	.	CASSYSIFNYGYTF	TGTGCCAGCAGTTACTCGATTTTTAACTATGGCTACACCTTC
TRBV5-1	many	TRBJ1-1	.	CASSFGGVTEAFF	TGCGCCAGCAGCTTTGGAGGGGTTACTGAAGCTTTCTTT
TRBV11-2	many	TRBJ2-2	.	CASSLVRTAKTGELFF	TGTGCCAGCAGCTTAGTTCGAACAGCAAAGACTGGGGAGCTGTTTTTT